This TCR beta chain was documented in a study of T cell repertoires in cytomegalovirus infection. MiXCR, run by TCRdb on the reads, gives a single entry per CDR3 protein. The sample carries approximately 990,000 distinct CDR3 sequences, 30% to 40% recorded once. As concerns this clonotype: Its specificity is not known.

This clonotype originated in a human donor in good health (CMV status not recorded). Some clones in this sample may be carry-over from other donors' samples. The material was cultured CD8+ T cells from PBMCs, obtained from culture after CMV antigen stimulation.

The CDR3 sequence: CASSEPGYNQPQHF. The CDR3 DNA follows: TGTGCCAGCAGTGAACCAGGGTACAATCAGCCCCAGCATTTT. The chain employs TRBV2 and TRBJ1-5; possibly TRBD1 for D (5 bases). Deletions cut 2 bases from V and 3 bases from J, with 8 bases between. Germline V gene data show CDR1 as SNHLY and CDR2 as FYNNEI. There are 14 residues in the CDR3.